Listed below are T cell receptor beta chains from one sample, sequenced in a study of cytomegalovirus exposure and HLA in healthy donors. The assay was immunoSEQ multiplex PCR, and TCRdb's table has in-frame clones only and misses some. The sample holds approximately 150,000 clones, 65% to 70% seen once. The material sequenced was PBMCs. The receptor source for this set is a man aged 25 to 40 in good health and CMV-seropositive. The CDR3 runs from the conserved cysteine through the conserved F or W. Fields, in order: V gene, D gene, clone size, J gene, CDR3 DNA, CDR3 protein. A D gene is named only where the DNA matches it firmly. Clone size is given for some rows only: seen once, a few or many times, or a class if the clone is expanded.

v_call: TRBV15; d_call: NA; clone_size: NA; j_call: TRBJ2-1; cdr3_nt: TGTGCCACCCTTGGCCCACCCAACAATGAGCAGTTCTTC; cdr3_aa: CATLGPPNNEQFF
v_call: TRBV28; d_call: TRBD1; clone_size: few; j_call: TRBJ1-2; cdr3_nt: TGTGCCAGCAGTAGCGGACAGGGGGACTATGGCTACACCTTC; cdr3_aa: CASSSGQGDYGYTF
v_call: TRBV19; d_call: NA; clone_size: few; j_call: TRBJ1-1; cdr3_nt: TGTGCCAGTAGTATAGCTCTGAACACTGAAGCTTTCTTT; cdr3_aa: CASSIALNTEAFF
v_call: TRBV2; d_call: NA; clone_size: NA; j_call: TRBJ1-2; cdr3_nt: TGTGCCACCCAGTGGGGGGGCGTAGACGGCTACACCTTC; cdr3_aa: CATQWGGVDGYTF
v_call: TRBV9; d_call: TRBD2; clone_size: few; j_call: TRBJ2-5; cdr3_nt: TGTGCCAGCAGTCAGACTAGCGGGAGTGGGGAGACCCAGTACTTC; cdr3_aa: CASSQTSGSGETQYF
v_call: TRBV6-5; d_call: TRBD2; clone_size: NA; j_call: TRBJ2-3; cdr3_nt: TGTGCCAGCAGTTACTCGATTAGCGGGCTCGCAGATACGCAGTATTTT; cdr3_aa: CASSYSISGLADTQYF
v_call: TRBV5-1; d_call: NA; clone_size: NA; j_call: TRBJ2-2; cdr3_nt: TGCGCCAGCAGCTTGGAGGAAGGGGTCACCGGGGAGCTGTTTTTT; cdr3_aa: CASSLEEGVTGELFF
v_call: TRBV4-1; d_call: NA; clone_size: NA; j_call: TRBJ2-6; cdr3_nt: TGCGCCAGCAGCCAACGGGACACAGCATCTATCCTGACTTTC; cdr3_aa: CASSQRDTASILTF
v_call: TRBV5-1; d_call: NA; clone_size: few; j_call: TRBJ2-2; cdr3_nt: TGCGCCAGCAGTTCGCGGGCCCAAGCGAACACCGGGGAGCTGTTTTTT; cdr3_aa: CASSSRAQANTGELFF
v_call: TRBV5-6; d_call: TRBD1; clone_size: NA; j_call: TRBJ2-1; cdr3_nt: TGTGCCAGCAGCTTGAGACAGGGGCACTCGGGTGAGCAGTTCTTC; cdr3_aa: CASSLRQGHSGEQFF
v_call: TRBV30; d_call: NA; clone_size: NA; j_call: TRBJ2-5; cdr3_nt: TGTGCCTGGGATAACAGTCTAGCGACCCAGTACTTC; cdr3_aa: CAWDNSLATQYF
v_call: TRBV11-2; d_call: TRBD2; clone_size: NA; j_call: TRBJ2-1; cdr3_nt: TGTGCCAGCAGCTGGACTAGCGCCTACAATGAGCAGTTCTTC; cdr3_aa: CASSWTSAYNEQFF
v_call: TRBV19; d_call: NA; clone_size: once; j_call: TRBJ1-4; cdr3_nt: TGTGCCAGTACAGGATCAGATAAGGAAAAACTGTTTTTT; cdr3_aa: CASTGSDKEKLFF
v_call: TRBV6-1; d_call: TRBD1; clone_size: NA; j_call: TRBJ1-6; cdr3_nt: TGTGCCAGCAGCGACAGGGGAACAGGGTCACCCCTCCACTTT; cdr3_aa: CASSDRGTGSPLHF
v_call: TRBV6-5; d_call: NA; clone_size: few; j_call: TRBJ2-5; cdr3_nt: TGTGCCAGCAGTGAGGAAAACCAAGAGACCCAGTACTTC; cdr3_aa: CASSEENQETQYF
v_call: TRBV6-5; d_call: TRBD2; clone_size: NA; j_call: TRBJ2-1; cdr3_nt: TGTGCCAGCAGCCTAAGACTAGCGGGACCCAATGAGCAGTTCTTC; cdr3_aa: CASSLRLAGPNEQFF
v_call: TRBV27; d_call: NA; clone_size: NA; j_call: TRBJ1-1; cdr3_nt: TGTGCCAGCAGTTTATCGGCCCCCACTGAAGCTTTCTTT; cdr3_aa: CASSLSAPTEAFF
v_call: TRBV10-1; d_call: NA; clone_size: NA; j_call: TRBJ1-4; cdr3_nt: TGCGCCAGCAGTGAAACGGGTAATGAAAAACTGTTTTTT; cdr3_aa: CASSETGNEKLFF
v_call: TRBV4-1; d_call: NA; clone_size: NA; j_call: TRBJ1-1; cdr3_nt: TGCGCCAGCAGCCAAGTGGGGAGGAACACTGAAGCTTTCTTT; cdr3_aa: CASSQVGRNTEAFF
v_call: TRBV6-1; d_call: NA; clone_size: NA; j_call: TRBJ2-7; cdr3_nt: TGTGCCAGCAGGGCACCGGGATACGAGCAGTACTTC; cdr3_aa: CASRAPGYEQYF
v_call: TRBV5-1; d_call: NA; clone_size: NA; j_call: TRBJ2-3; cdr3_nt: TGCGCCAGCAGCTGGCATACGAGTTTGGGAGCTAGCACAGATACGCAGTATTTT; cdr3_aa: CASSWHTSLGASTDTQYF
v_call: TRBV7-3; d_call: NA; clone_size: NA; j_call: TRBJ2-5; cdr3_nt: TGTGCCAGCAGCCGGACTATAGGTGGGACCCAGTACTTC; cdr3_aa: CASSRTIGGTQYF
v_call: TRBV11-1; d_call: NA; clone_size: NA; j_call: TRBJ2-3; cdr3_nt: TGTGCCAGCAGCTGGATCTCCGGGACTGAGCGATATACGCAGTATTTT; cdr3_aa: CASSWISGTERYTQYF
v_call: TRBV7-9; d_call: NA; clone_size: NA; j_call: TRBJ1-1; cdr3_nt: TGTGCCAGCAGCTTCGAGGCGAACACTGAAGCTTTCTTT; cdr3_aa: CASSFEANTEAFF
v_call: TRBV15; d_call: NA; clone_size: NA; j_call: TRBJ2-2; cdr3_nt: TGTGCCACCAGCAGAGATCTCGCCGGGGAGCTGTTTTTT; cdr3_aa: CATSRDLAGELFF
v_call: TRBV4-2; d_call: NA; clone_size: NA; j_call: TRBJ1-2; cdr3_nt: TGTGCCAGCAGCCAAGTGGGGCTGGAGGGCTACACCTTC; cdr3_aa: CASSQVGLEGYTF
v_call: TRBV7-8; d_call: NA; clone_size: NA; j_call: TRBJ1-4; cdr3_nt: TGTGCCAGCAGACAACTCAGGTTCTCTGATGAAAAACTGTTTTTT; cdr3_aa: CASRQLRFSDEKLFF